The 30 T cell receptor beta chains in this list originate from one sample, sequenced in a study of radiotherapy plus CTLA-4 blockade in lung cancer. Sequencing was performed with immunoSEQ multiplex PCR; in TCRdb, only in-frame clones are kept and a portion is missing. The table lists some 50,000 clones, about 83% of them singletons. Source: peripheral blood, taken from a patient treated with radiotherapy plus ipilimumab. These receptors all stem from a human donor with non-small cell lung cancer whose response to radiotherapy plus ipilimumab could not be evaluated.

CDR3 in DNA: TGCGCCAGCAGCTTTTCAGGCTCCCCCTATGGCTACACCTTC. It is translated as CASSFSGSPYGYTF. V gene TRBV5-1 combines with J gene TRBJ1-2, with unresolved D. Germline V gene sequence: CDR1 SGHRS, CDR2 YFSETQ. The CDR3 contains 14 residues. Trimming cost V 2 bases and J 4 bases, with 12 bases left between them.

Worth noting for this clone: At one of its ends the junction is not consistent with the germline gene, which may arise from a read error. The CDR3 nucleotides read TGCGCCAGCAGCTTGAGGGTTAGCGTGAACACCGGGGAGCTGCTTTTT. This gives the protein CASSLRVSVNTGELLF. The rearrangement joins TRBV5-1 to TRBJ2-2; perhaps TRBD2 as D (5 bases). The CDR3 totals 16 residues. Germline CDR1 reads SGHRS; CDR2 reads YFSETQ.

This chain links TRBV28 with TRBJ1-2, with 7 bases identical to TRBD1. This CDR3 has 12 amino acids. CDR1 and CDR2 (germline): MDHEN, SYDVKM. V lost 3 bases, J lost 13 bases, and 8 bases stayed unmatched. The CDR3, as DNA: TGTGCCAGCAGTTTCCTAGGGGGCAAAACCACCTTC. Protein sequence: CASSFLGGKTTF.

This sequence joins TRBV19 and TRBJ1-4; possible D gene TRBD1, 5 bases. CDR3 length: 16 residues. The germline V gene encodes CDR1 LNHDA and CDR2 SQIVND (reference sequence). The V end was cut by 3 bases, the J end by 3 bases, with 14 bases between. CDR3 sequence: CASSILEGAPNEKLFF. CDR3 coding DNA: TGTGCCAGTAGTATTTTAGAAGGGGCCCCTAATGAAAAACTGTTTTTT. The variable domain in full, with the rest retrieved from reference TRBV19 and TRBJ1-4, is DGGITQSPKYLFRKEGQNVTLSCEQNLNHDAMYWYRQDPGQGLRLIYYSQIVNDFQKGDIAEGYSVSREKKESFPLTVTSAQKNPTAFYLCASSILEGAPNEKLFFGSGTQLSVL.

The rearrangement links TRBV28 to TRBJ2-3; 8 bases fit TRBD1. The CDR3 loop spans 17 amino acids. The germline gives CDR1 MDHEN, CDR2 SYDVKM. J gave up 0 bases and V 6 bases, and 11 bases lay outside the gene matches. The DNA of the CDR3 is TGTGCCAGCAGCCGGACAGGGAAACCCACTAGCACAGATACGCAGTATTTT. The encoded protein is CASSRTGKPTSTDTQYF.

The rearrangement uses TRBV9 and TRBJ2-3; D is possibly TRBD2 (7 bases). Trimming stripped 3 bases from V and 2 bases from J, with 16 bases between. The CDR3 is made up of 16 amino acids. CDR1 and CDR2 (germline): SGDLS, YYNGEE. CDR3 region: CASSGLTGTITDTQYF. The DNA of the CDR3 is TGTGCCAGCAGCGGCCTAACAGGGACTATCACAGATACGCAGTATTTT. Looking up the rest from reference TRBV9 and TRBJ2-3 gives the full variable domain: DSGVTQTPKHLITATGQRVTLRCSPRSGDLSVYWYQQSLDQGLQFLIQYYNGEERAKGNILERFSAQQFPDLHSELNLSSLELGDSALYFCASSGLTGTITDTQYFGPGTRLTVL.

This clone was counted only a few times. The chain joins TRBV7-3 to TRBJ1-1; TRBD1 is a possible D gene (6 bases). V was pared by 2 bases and J by 7 bases, with 17 bases between. Germline CDR1 reads SGHTA; CDR2 reads FQGTGA. The CDR3 runs to 15 residues. CDR3: CASSLAGALGDEAFF. Written as DNA, the CDR3 is TGTGCCAGCAGCTTAGCGGGGGCGCTTGGAGATGAAGCTTTCTTT.

This chain's CDR3 is CAISDPNRVMDYGYTF. For the CDR3, the DNA is TGTGCCATCAGTGACCCTAACAGGGTCATGGACTATGGCTACACCTTC. The rearrangement uses TRBV10-3 and TRBJ1-2, with TRBD1 as a possible D gene (6 bases). V was trimmed by 3 bases and J by 3 bases, leaving 17 bases between them. The CDR3 contains 16 residues. CDR1 ENHRY and CDR2 SYGVKD come from the germline V gene.

J is TRBJ2-7 and V is TRBV28; 7 positions match TRBD1. With V trimmed by 6 bases and J by 4 bases, 12 bases remained unmatched. The germline gives CDR1 MDHEN, CDR2 SYDVKM. The CDR3 sequence is 15 residues long. The DNA for the CDR3 is TGTGCCAGCAGGGTGAACCAAAGGGGGCTTTACGAGCAGTACTTC. This encodes CASRVNQRGLYEQYF.

The V gene is TRBV4-1, the J gene TRBJ1-1; the D gene is possibly TRBD1 (5 bases). CDR3 length: 14 residues. The germline gives CDR1 MGHRA, CDR2 YSYEKL. V dropped 4 bases and J dropped 3 bases, with 12 bases sitting between them. This chain's CDR3 is CASSRDGGDTEAFF. DNA of the CDR3: TGCGCCAGCAGCCGTGACGGGGGTGACACTGAAGCTTTCTTT.

This chain links TRBV14 with TRBJ1-5; D remains ambiguous. This CDR3 has 13 residues. The V gene's germline CDR1 is SGHDN and CDR2 FVKESK. Trimming took off 0 bases at V and 3 bases at J, with 3 bases between the two ends. CDR3 sequence: CASSQEYNQPQHF. Here the CDR3 DNA reads TGTGCCAGCAGCCAAGAATACAATCAGCCCCAGCATTTT.

The V gene is TRBV15, the J gene TRBJ1-2; 7 nucleotides match TRBD1. Germline V lookup: CDR1 LNHNV, CDR2 YYDKDF (reference sequence). V was pared by 6 bases and J by 4 bases, with 11 bases of the junction left unmatched. The CDR3 covers 15 residues. CDR3: CATRTLTGNLYGYTF. The CDR3, as DNA: TGTGCCACCAGAACCTTGACAGGGAACCTCTATGGCTACACCTTC.

This rearrangement joins TRBV6-5 to TRBJ1-3; tentatively, D is TRBD1 (5 bases). Germline V CDR1 and CDR2: MNHEY, SVGAGI. V was cut by 6 bases and J by 7 bases, with 16 bases left in between. The CDR3 runs to 14 residues. This CDR3 is CASSRRGFGNTIYF. CDR3 sequence (DNA): TGTGCCAGCAGCAGGCGGGGGTTTGGGAACACCATATATTTT.

The rearrangement links TRBV27 to TRBJ2-5, with 8 bases aligning to TRBD2. The CDR3 has 14 amino acids. The V gene end was trimmed by 7 bases and the J gene end by 7 bases; junction bases not matched to a gene: 11. CDR1 and CDR2 (germline): MNHEY, SMNVEV (reference sequence). The CDR3 DNA reads TGTGCCAGCACGACGAGGCGGGAGGAGGGGACCCAGTACTTC. Translation gives CASTTRREEGTQYF.

The genes are TRBV11-2 and TRBJ1-1, with D perhaps TRBD1 (5 bases). Trimming took 2 bases from V and 4 from J, leaving 8 bases between them. The CDR3 has 13 amino acids. Germline lookup yields CDR1 SGHAT and CDR2 FQNNGV. In DNA form, the CDR3 reads TGTGCCAGCAGCTTACAGGGAGGCACTGAAGCTTTCTTT. Its protein product is CASSLQGGTEAFF.

V gene TRBV4-3 combines with J gene TRBJ2-2; 12 positions agree with TRBD2. This CDR3 is 19 amino acids long. CDR1 is LGHNA and CDR2 is YSLEER in the germline V gene. V dropped 0 bases and J dropped 3; count of bases not matched to a gene: 8. The CDR3 protein is CASSQDRLAGGYDTGELFF. CDR3 nucleotide sequence: TGCGCCAGCAGCCAAGATCGCCTAGCGGGAGGGTATGACACCGGGGAGCTGTTTTTT.

V gene TRBV10-3 combines with J gene TRBJ2-1; TRBD1 agrees at 8 bases. The CDR3 runs 15 residues. Germline assignment: CDR1 ENHRY and CDR2 SYGVKD. Losses at the gene ends were 7 bases for V and 5 bases for J; bases not matched to a gene: 10. The CDR3 is CAIMGAGQGDNEQFF. CDR3 in DNA: TGTGCCATCATGGGGGCCGGACAGGGAGACAATGAGCAGTTCTTC.

The chain links TRBV7-2 to TRBJ2-7, with 7 positions matching TRBD1. This CDR3 region has 15 residues. Germline V gene data show CDR1 as SGHTA and CDR2 as FQGNSA. V was pared by 0 bases and J by 0 bases, with 2 bases of the junction left unmatched. The CDR3 region is CASSLAHRGSYEQYF. CDR3 sequence (DNA): TGTGCCAGCAGCTTAGCGCACAGGGGCTCCTACGAGCAGTACTTC.

J is TRBJ2-1 and V is TRBV28; the D gene is possibly TRBD2 (6 bases). The CDR3 sequence is 12 residues long. CDR1 MDHEN and CDR2 SYDVKM come from the germline V gene. V was cut by 6 bases and J by 14 bases, with 17 bases left in between. The CDR3 nucleotides read TGTGCCAGCAGCCAATTGGGCGGACTAAAGTTCTTC. Amino acid sequence: CASSQLGGLKFF.

The chain joins TRBV11-2 to TRBJ1-2; TRBD1 might be the D (6 bases). With 4 bases removed from V and 5 bases from J, the gap between germline ends came to 20 bases. The germline CDR1 and CDR2 sequences are SGHAT and FQNNGV. The CDR3 extends over 16 amino acids. This CDR3 is CASSSGSGAILYGYTF. CDR3 nucleotide sequence: TGTGCCAGCAGCTCTGGGTCAGGGGCGATACTTTATGGCTACACCTTC.

This clone showed up just once. J is TRBJ2-6 and V is TRBV4-3; D remains ambiguous. V was cut by 0 bases and J by 4 bases, with 19 bases left in between. There are 19 residues in the CDR3. Germline V gives CDR1 LGHNA, CDR2 YSLEER. For the CDR3, the DNA is TGCGCCAGCAGCCAAGATTTCCAGCCGGGTATGGCCGGGGCCAACGTCCTGACTTTC. This gives the protein CASSQDFQPGMAGANVLTF.

In DNA, the CDR3 is TGTGCCAGCAGCTTAGGCTTAACTTCCCATGGCGGGGAGCTGTTTTTT. Translated: CASSLGLTSHGGELFF. The chain carries TRBV7-9 and TRBJ2-2; D uncertain. The CDR3 is made up of 16 amino acids. Germline V gene data show CDR1 as SEHNR and CDR2 as FQNEAQ (reference sequence). With 1 base removed from V and 7 bases from J, the gap between germline ends came to 16 bases. Full variable domain (missing parts from reference TRBV7-9 and TRBJ2-2): DTGVSQNPRHKITKRGQNVTFRCDPISEHNRLYWYRQTLGQGPEFLTYFQNEAQLEKSRLLSDRFSAERPKGSFSTLEIQRTEQGDSAMYLCASSLGLTSHGGELFFGEGSRLTVL.

The rearrangement uses TRBV18 and TRBJ1-5, with TRBD1 matching 7 bases. The CDR3 is 15 amino acids. With V trimmed by 6 bases and J by 5 bases, 10 bases remained unmatched. CDR1 and CDR2 (germline): KGHSH, LQKENI. CDR3 sequence: CASSGQRIGDQPQHF. CDR3 nucleotide sequence: TGTGCCAGCTCGGGACAGAGGATTGGGGATCAGCCCCAGCATTTT. The full variable domain, completed using reference TRBV18 and TRBJ1-5, is NAGVMQNPRHLVRRRGQEARLRCSPMKGHSHVYWYRQLPEEGLKFMVYLQKENIIDESGMPKERFSAEFPKEGPSILRIQQVVRGDSAAYFCASSGQRIGDQPQHFGDGTRLSIL.

The chain employs TRBV7-3 and TRBJ2-2; 7 bases line up with TRBD2. This CDR3 region has 15 residues. Looked up from germline, CDR1 is SGHTA and CDR2 is FQGTGA. The ends lost 4 bases at V and 8 bases at J; junction bases unmatched: 10. CDR3: CASSSGGGFSGELFF. CDR3 DNA sequence: TGTGCCAGCAGCTCCGGGGGAGGGTTTTCGGGGGAGCTGTTTTTT.

This chain's CDR3 is CASSLRSGGNTGELFF. Written as DNA, the CDR3 is TGTGCCAGCAGCCTAAGGTCAGGGGGGAACACCGGGGAGCTGTTTTTT. The chain couples TRBV5-4 to TRBJ2-2; 7 bases fit TRBD1. The junction had 7 bases not matched to a gene; V was cut back by 4 bases and J by 1 base. Germline V CDR1 and CDR2: SGHNT, YYREEE (reference sequence). The CDR3 contains 16 residues. Full variable domain (remainder filled in from reference TRBV5-4 and TRBJ2-2): ETGVTQSPTHLIKTRGQQVTLRCSSQSGHNTVSWYQQALGQGPQFIFQYYREEENGRGNFPPRFSGLQFPNYSSELNVNALELDDSALYLCASSLRSGGNTGELFFGEGSRLTVL.

V is TRBV9 and J is TRBJ1-3; possible D gene TRBD1, 6 bases. The germline V gene encodes CDR1 SGDLS and CDR2 YYNGEE. Trimming took 3 bases from V and 8 from J, leaving 6 bases between them. This CDR3 region has 11 residues. The CDR3 DNA is TGTGCCAGCAGCGAGGGGGACACCATATATTTT. It codes for CASSEGDTIYF.

V is TRBV6-4 and J is TRBJ1-3; no clear D. V gave up 6 bases and J gave up 0 bases, with 18 bases separating them. Germline values: CDR1 MRHNA, CDR2 SNTAGT. This CDR3 is 17 amino acids long. The DNA for the CDR3 is TGTGCCAGCAGACCCGCATGCGCCGACACCTCTGGAAACACCATATATTTT. Translating it yields CASRPACADTSGNTIYF.

The chain recombines TRBV11-1 with TRBJ2-2, with 11 positions matching TRBD2. This CDR3 has 17 amino acids. The J segment lost 7 bases and the V segment lost 5 bases, leaving 12 bases of the junction unmatched. CDR1 is SGHAT and CDR2 is FQDESV in the germline V gene (reference sequence). As DNA, the CDR3 is TGTGCCAGCAGCCGCGGTACTAGCGGGAGCTTGGTCGGGGAGCTGTTTTTT. This codes for CASSRGTSGSLVGELFF.

The chain couples TRBV7-2 to TRBJ2-1, with TRBD2 identical over 10 bases. The V segment lost 4 bases and the J segment 10 bases; nucleotides outside the gene matches: 10. The length of the CDR3 is 15 residues. The germline gives CDR1 SGHTA, CDR2 FQGNSA. CDR3 sequence reads: CASSSSSGRPWEQFF. The CDR3 nucleotides read TGTGCCAGCAGCTCCAGTAGCGGGAGGCCGTGGGAGCAGTTCTTC.

This clone showed up just once. This chain uses TRBV19 with TRBJ1-2; TRBD1 aligns across 9 bases. V was pared by 4 bases and J by 6 bases, with 9 bases of the junction left unmatched. This CDR3 spans 15 amino acids. Germline values: CDR1 LNHDA, CDR2 SQIVND (reference sequence). CDR3 in DNA: TGTGCCAGTAGTAACCGGGACAGGGTGCGGCATGGCTACACCTTC. It encodes CASSNRDRVRHGYTF.